This TCR beta chain was profiled in a study of regulatory T cells in long-lasting Graves disease. There are 11 residues in the CDR3. Germline CDR1 reads MDHEN; CDR2 reads SYDVKM. Between the trimmed V and J ends, which lost 7 bases and 4 bases, there was a span of 7 bases. This clonotype was picked up many times. Documented time point: newly diagnosed GD, antithyroid drugs for less than 3 months. RNA from PBMCs was the source of the TCR library. Construction of TCR beta libraries relied on iRepertoire HTBI primers and on Arm-PCR targeting CDR3 regions. MiXCR, run by TCRdb on the multiplex PCR reads, gives a single entry per CDR3 protein. The repertoire consists of around 250,000 distinct CDR3 sequences, with 15% to 20% occurring once and the leading ten covering approximately 15%. These data were also reused for a study on T cells in Graves' hyperthyroidism and ophthalmopathy. Per that study: The TCR CDR3 first-round RT-PCR relied on the HTBI primer set.

The material was peripheral blood mononuclear cells (PBMCs), obtained at new diagnosis, from a patient treated with antithyroid drugs. The chain links TRBV28 to TRBJ2-5, with a tentative D call TRBD2 (6 bases). The origin of this receptor is a woman in her 30s with Graves disease. CDR3 residues: CASKEGETQYF. In DNA form, the CDR3 reads TGTGCCAGCAAGGAGGGAGAGACCCAGTACTTC.